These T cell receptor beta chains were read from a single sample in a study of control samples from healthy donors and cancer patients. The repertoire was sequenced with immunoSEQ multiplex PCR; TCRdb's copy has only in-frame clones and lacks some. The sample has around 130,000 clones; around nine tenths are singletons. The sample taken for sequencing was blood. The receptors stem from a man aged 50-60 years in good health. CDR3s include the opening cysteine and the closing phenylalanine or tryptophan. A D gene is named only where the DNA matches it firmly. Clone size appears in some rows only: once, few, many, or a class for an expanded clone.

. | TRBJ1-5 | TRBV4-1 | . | TGCGCCAGCAGCCAAGATTCGGCAGGCCTCGATAGCAATCAGCCCCAGCATTTT | CASSQDSAGLDSNQPQHF
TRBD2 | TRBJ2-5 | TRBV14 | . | TGTGCCAGCAGCCCACTAGCGCTTGAGACCCAGTACTTC | CASSPLALETQYF
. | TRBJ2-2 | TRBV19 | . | TGTGCCAGTAGCATCGGACACAAGCTGTTTTTT | CASSIGHKLFF
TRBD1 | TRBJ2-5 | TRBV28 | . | TGTGCCAGCATTCCCCAGGGGGCATCCCAGACCCAGTACTTC | CASIPQGASQTQYF
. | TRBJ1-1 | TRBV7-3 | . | TGTGCCAGCAGCTCGGGGGGCAACACTGAAGCTTTCTTT | CASSSGGNTEAFF
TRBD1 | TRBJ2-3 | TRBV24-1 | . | TGTGCCACCAGTGATCCCGGACAGGGAGTCACAGATACGCAGTATTTT | CATSDPGQGVTDTQYF
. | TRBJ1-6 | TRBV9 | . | TGTGCCAGCAGCGTAGCTACGGGAGAACAAAGCTCCTATAATTCACCCCTCCACTTT | CASSVATGEQSSYNSPLHF
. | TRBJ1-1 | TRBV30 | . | TGTGCCTGGAGTGGGGTCACAAGTAACACTGAAGCTTTCTTT | CAWSGVTSNTEAFF
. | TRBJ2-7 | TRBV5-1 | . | TGCGCCAGCAGCTTGGTGGTATCGGGGTACGAGCAGTACTTC | CASSLVVSGYEQYF
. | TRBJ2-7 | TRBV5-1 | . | TGCGCCAGCAGTCCTGTGGACCGGGGCAAGGAGCAGTACTTC | CASSPVDRGKEQYF
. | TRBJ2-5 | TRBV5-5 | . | TGTGCCAGCAGCGGCGGACGGACAGCGTACCAAGAGACCCAGTACTTC | CASSGGRTAYQETQYF
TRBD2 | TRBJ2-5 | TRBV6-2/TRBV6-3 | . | TGTGCCAGCAGTTACCAACTAGCGGGGGGGCCCATGGGGACCCAGTACTTC | CASSYQLAGGPMGTQYF
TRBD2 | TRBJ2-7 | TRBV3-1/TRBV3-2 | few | TGTGCCAGCAGCCAACTTATGGGCGGGGGGCTCTACGAGCAGTACTTC | CASSQLMGGGLYEQYF
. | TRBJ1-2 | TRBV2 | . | TGTGTCATATGGACAGCTGCTAACTATGGCTACACCTTC | CVIWTAANYGYTF
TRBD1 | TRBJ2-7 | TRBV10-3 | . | TGTGCCATCAGTGAGTCTGGGACAGGGTACGAGCAGTACTTC | CAISESGTGYEQYF
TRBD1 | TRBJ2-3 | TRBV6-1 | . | TGTGCCAGCAGTGAATCCACAGGGGGCACAGATACGCAGTATTTT | CASSESTGGTDTQYF
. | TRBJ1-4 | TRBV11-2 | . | TGTGCCAGCAGCTTAGAAGACTCCATCGTTTCTTTT | CASSLEDSIVSF
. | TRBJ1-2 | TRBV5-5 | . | TGTGCCAGCAGCTTGGGGGTTGGCACTTCTACGGGAGGCTACACCTTC | CASSLGVGTSTGGYTF
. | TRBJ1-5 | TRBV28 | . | TGTGCCAGCAGTGACCCCCCCGGGAGCAATCAGCCCCAGCATTTT | CASSDPPGSNQPQHF
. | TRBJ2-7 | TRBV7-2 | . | TGTGCCAGCAGCTTAGTGGGCAGGTCCTACGAGCAGTACTTC | CASSLVGRSYEQYF
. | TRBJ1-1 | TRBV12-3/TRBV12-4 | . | TGTGCCAGCAGTTTGGGGGGACCTGAAGCTTTCTTT | CASSLGGPEAFF
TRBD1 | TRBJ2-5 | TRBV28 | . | TGTGCCAGCAGTTCCGCGGACAGGGAAGAGACCCAGTACTTC | CASSSADREETQYF
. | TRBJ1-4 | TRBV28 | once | TGTGCCAGCAGTTTAAGGACACCCGGAGGGCAGAAACTGTTTTTT | CASSLRTPGGQKLFF
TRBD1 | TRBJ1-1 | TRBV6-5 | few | TGTGCCAGCAGGGGGACAGACTCTAACACTGAAGCTTTCTTT | CASRGTDSNTEAFF
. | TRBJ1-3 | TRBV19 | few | TGTGCCAGTAGTATGAACAGACCCACTGGAAACACCATATATTTT | CASSMNRPTGNTIYF
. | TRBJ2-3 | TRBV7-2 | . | TGTGCCAGCAGCTTGTACTCAGGGGAGAGTCCGTATTTT | CASSLYSGESPYF
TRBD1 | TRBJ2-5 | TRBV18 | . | TGTGCCAGCTCACCACCCGACAGGGGATCTGGTGAGACCCAGTACTTC | CASSPPDRGSGETQYF
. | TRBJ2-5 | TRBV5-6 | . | TGTGCCAGCAGCATACAAGAGACCCAGTACTTC | CASSIQETQYF
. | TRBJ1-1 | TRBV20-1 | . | TGCAGTGCCAGGTCGGGCACTGAAGCTTTCTTT | CSARSGTEAFF
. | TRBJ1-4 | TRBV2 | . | TGTGCCAGCAGTTACGGTGAAAATGAAAAACTGTTTTTT | CASSYGENEKLFF
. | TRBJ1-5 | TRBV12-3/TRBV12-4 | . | TGTGCCAGCAGTTTGCCCCCTAATCAGCCCCAGCATTTT | CASSLPPNQPQHF
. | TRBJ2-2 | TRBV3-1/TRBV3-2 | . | TGTGCCAGCAGCCCTCAAGGGGAAACCGGGGAGCTGTTTTTT | CASSPQGETGELFF
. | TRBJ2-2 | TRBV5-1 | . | TGCGCCAGCAGCCCCGCAGGGAGAAAAACCGGGGAGCTGTTTTTT | CASSPAGRKTGELFF
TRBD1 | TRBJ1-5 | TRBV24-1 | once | TGTGCCACCAGTGGACAGGGGGGCGGGCAGCCCCAGCATTTT | CATSGQGGGQPQHF
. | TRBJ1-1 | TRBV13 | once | TGTGCCAGCAGCTTGGGCGCGCTAAACACTGAAGCTTTCTTT | CASSLGALNTEAFF
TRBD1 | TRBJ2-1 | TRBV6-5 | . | TGTGCCAGCAGACCGGGACAGATCTACAATGAGCAGTTCTTC | CASRPGQIYNEQFF
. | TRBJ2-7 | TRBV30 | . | TGTGCCTGGAGCGGTCCTTTTCCCTGGGAGCAGTACTTC | CAWSGPFPWEQYF
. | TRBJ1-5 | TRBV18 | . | TGTGCCAGCTCACGGGAAGAAAATCAGCCCCAGCATTTT | CASSREENQPQHF
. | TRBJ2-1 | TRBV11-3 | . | TGTGCCAGCAGCCCCCCTTCCTATAACTCCCTCGGTGAGCAGTTCTTC | CASSPPSYNSLGEQFF
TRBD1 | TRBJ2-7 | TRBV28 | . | TGTGCCAGCAGCTCCCCCGGGACAGGAGCCTACGAGCAGTACTTC | CASSSPGTGAYEQYF
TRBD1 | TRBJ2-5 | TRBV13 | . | TGTGCCAGCAGCTTAGGGGACAGGGGTCTGGAGACCCAGTACTTC | CASSLGDRGLETQYF
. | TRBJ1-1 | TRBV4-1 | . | TGCGCCAGCAGCCAAGCTTTAGGGCTGCTGAACACTGAAGCTTTCTTT | CASSQALGLLNTEAFF
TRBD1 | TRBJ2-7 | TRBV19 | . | TGTGCCAGTAGTATGACAACAGGGGGCGAGCAGTACTTC | CASSMTTGGEQYF
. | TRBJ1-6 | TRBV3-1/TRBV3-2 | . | TGTGCCAGCAGCCTAAATTCCGGGGTATTTGATTCACCCCTCCACTTT | CASSLNSGVFDSPLHF
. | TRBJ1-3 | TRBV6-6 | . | TGTGCCAGCAGTTACTCCCCGGGGGGCGAAAACACCATATATTTT | CASSYSPGGENTIYF
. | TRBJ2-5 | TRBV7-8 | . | TGTGCCAGCAGCCCGGAGCCCCAGTACTTC | CASSPEPQYF
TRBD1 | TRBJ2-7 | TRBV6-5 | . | TGTGCCAGCAGCTCCGGACAGGGCTACGAGCAGTACTTC | CASSSGQGYEQYF
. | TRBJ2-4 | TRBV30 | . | TGTGCCTGGAGTCGTCAACAGGTAGCCAAAAACATTCAGTACTTC | CAWSRQQVAKNIQYF
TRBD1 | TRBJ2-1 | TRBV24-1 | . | TGTGCCACCAGCACAGGGGAATTTGACGAGCAGTTCTTC | CATSTGEFDEQFF